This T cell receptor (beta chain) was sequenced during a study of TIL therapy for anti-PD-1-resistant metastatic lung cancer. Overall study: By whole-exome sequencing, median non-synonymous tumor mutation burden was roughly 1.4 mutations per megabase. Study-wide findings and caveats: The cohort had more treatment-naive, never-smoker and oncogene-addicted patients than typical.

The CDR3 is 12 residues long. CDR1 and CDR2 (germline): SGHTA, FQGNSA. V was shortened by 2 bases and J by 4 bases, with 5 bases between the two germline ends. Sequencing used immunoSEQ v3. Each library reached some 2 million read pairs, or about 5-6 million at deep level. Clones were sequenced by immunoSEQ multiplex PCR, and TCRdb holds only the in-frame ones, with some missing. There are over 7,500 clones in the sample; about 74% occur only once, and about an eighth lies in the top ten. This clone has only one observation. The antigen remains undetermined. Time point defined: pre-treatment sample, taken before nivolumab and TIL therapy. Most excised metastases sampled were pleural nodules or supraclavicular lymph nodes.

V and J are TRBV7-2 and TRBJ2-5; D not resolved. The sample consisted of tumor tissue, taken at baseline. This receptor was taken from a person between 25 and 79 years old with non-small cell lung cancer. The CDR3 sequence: CASSLYIETQYF. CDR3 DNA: TGTGCCAGCAGCTTATATATAGAGACCCAGTACTTC.